This T cell receptor beta chain is drawn from a study of T cell responses to AZD1222 COVID-19 vaccine. The table lists this clone with many counts. Germline values: CDR1 MNHEY, CDR2 SMNVEV (reference sequence). After removal of 4 bases from V and 4 bases from J, the junction contained 1 base not matched to a gene. The CDR3 is 13 residues long. Clones were sequenced by immunoSEQ multiplex PCR, and TCRdb holds only the in-frame ones, with some missing. Of 190,000 or so clones listed, 88% are singletons. The chain has TRBV27 and TRBJ1-1, with 9 bases aligning to TRBD1. The receptor's source is an adult who received the AZD1222 COVID-19 vaccine. Sequencing used peripheral blood, obtained 28 days after the second AZD1222 dose. CDR3 sequence (DNA): TGTGCCAGCAGTTCGGGACAGGGCACTGAAGCTTTCTTT. It encodes CASSSGQGTEAFF.